This is a list of T cell receptor beta chains from one sample in a study of T cells in localized non-small cell lung cancer. Method: immunoSEQ multiplex PCR; TCRdb's copy keeps in-frame clones and lacks some. Among around 25,000 clones listed, 85% to 90% were seen once. The material was peripheral blood, obtained before any cancer treatment. All receptors derive from a woman aged 40 to 75 with stage I lung adenocarcinoma. Each CDR3 is given with its conserved first and last residue. The order of the fields is V gene, CDR3 protein.

TRBV30,CAWSVKGWTGELFF
TRBV11-3,CASSLEGPSSPYEQYF
TRBV18,CASSPRINTEAFF
TRBV18,CASSPIRDSDEQYF
TRBV7-3,CASSEGTSGGSDTQYF
TRBV12-5,CASGLVRRDTGEYNEQFF
TRBV7-7,CASSLASAGGVETQYF
TRBV4-2,CASSQGFNTEAFF
TRBV19,CASSRQGGQPQHF
TRBV28,CASSLRRTDYGYTF